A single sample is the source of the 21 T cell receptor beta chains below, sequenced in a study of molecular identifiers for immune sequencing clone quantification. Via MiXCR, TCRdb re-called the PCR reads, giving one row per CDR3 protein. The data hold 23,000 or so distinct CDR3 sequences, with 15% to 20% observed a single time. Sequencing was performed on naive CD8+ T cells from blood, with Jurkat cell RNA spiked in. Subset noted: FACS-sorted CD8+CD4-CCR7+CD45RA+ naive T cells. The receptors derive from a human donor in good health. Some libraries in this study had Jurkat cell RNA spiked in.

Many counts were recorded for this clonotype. DNA of the CDR3: TGTGCCAGCAGCCCTTTTGGTCCGGGGAGCGCTGGGGTGGAGGAGCTGTTTTTT. It specifies CASSPFGPGSAGVEELFF. V usage is TRBV13 and J usage is TRBJ2-2, with a possible D match to TRBD2 (5 bases). This CDR3 is 18 amino acids long. The ends were cut back, 5 bases at V and 10 bases at J, with 29 bases in the middle. Germline V CDR1 and CDR2: PRHDT, FYEKMQ (reference sequence). The full variable domain, in which reference TRBV13 and TRBJ2-2 provide the parts outside the CDR3, is AAGVIQSPRHLIKEKRETATLKCYPIPRHDTVYWYQQGPGQDPQFLISFYEKMQSDKGSIPDRFSAQQFSDYHSELNMSSLELGDSALYFCASSPFGPGSAGVEELFFGEGSRLTVL.

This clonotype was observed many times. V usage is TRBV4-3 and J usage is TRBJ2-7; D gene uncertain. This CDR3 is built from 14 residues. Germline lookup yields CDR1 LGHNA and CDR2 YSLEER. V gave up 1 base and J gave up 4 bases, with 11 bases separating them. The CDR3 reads CASSQGVGMYEQYF. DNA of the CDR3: TGCGCCAGCAGCCAAGGTGTGGGCATGTACGAGCAGTACTTC.

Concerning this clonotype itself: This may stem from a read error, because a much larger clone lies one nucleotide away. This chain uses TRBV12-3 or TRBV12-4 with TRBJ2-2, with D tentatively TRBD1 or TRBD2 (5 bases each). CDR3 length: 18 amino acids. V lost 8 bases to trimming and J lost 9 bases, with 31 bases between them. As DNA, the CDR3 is TGTGCCAGCGGTCCCGGACCCGTATCTCGCTCGGGGACGCGGGAGCTGTTTTTT. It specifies CASGPGPVSRSGTRELFF.

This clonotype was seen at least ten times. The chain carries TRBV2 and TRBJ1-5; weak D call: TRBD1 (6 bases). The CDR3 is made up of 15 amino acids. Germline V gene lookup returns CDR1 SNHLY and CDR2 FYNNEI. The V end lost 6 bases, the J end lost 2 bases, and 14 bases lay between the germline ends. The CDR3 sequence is CASRVRGGGNQPQHF. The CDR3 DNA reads TGTGCCAGCAGAGTCCGCGGGGGCGGCAATCAGCCCCAGCATTTT.

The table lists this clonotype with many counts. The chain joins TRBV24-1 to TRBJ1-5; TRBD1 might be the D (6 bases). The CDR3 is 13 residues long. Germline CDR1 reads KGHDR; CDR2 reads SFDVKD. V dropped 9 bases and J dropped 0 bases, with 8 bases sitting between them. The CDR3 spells CATQGFSNQPQHF. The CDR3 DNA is TGTGCCACCCAGGGGTTTAGCAATCAGCCCCAGCATTTT.

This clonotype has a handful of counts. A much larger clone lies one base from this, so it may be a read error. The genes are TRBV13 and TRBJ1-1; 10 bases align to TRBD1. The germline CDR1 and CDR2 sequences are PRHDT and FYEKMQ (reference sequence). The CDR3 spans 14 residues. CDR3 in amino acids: CASSYGTGESEASF. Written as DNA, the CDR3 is TGTGCCAGCAGCTACGGGACAGGGGAGTCTGAAGCTTCCTTT.

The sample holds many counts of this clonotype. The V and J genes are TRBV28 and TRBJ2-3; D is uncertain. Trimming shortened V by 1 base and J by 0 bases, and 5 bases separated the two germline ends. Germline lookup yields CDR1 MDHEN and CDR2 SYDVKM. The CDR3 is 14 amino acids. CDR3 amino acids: CASSLLGSTDTQYF. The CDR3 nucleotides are TGTGCCAGCAGTTTATTGGGAAGCACAGATACGCAGTATTTT. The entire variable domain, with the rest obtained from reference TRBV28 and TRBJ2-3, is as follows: DVKVTQSSRYLVKRTGEKVFLECVQDMDHENMFWYRQDPGLGLRLIYFSYDVKMKEKGDIPEGYSVSREKKERFSLILESASTNQTSMYLCASSLLGSTDTQYFGPGTRLTVL.

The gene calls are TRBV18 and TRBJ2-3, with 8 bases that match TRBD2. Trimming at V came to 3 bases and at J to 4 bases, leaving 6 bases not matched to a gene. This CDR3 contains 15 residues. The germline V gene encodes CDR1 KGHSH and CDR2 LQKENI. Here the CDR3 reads CASSPGLEISDTQYF. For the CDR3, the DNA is TGTGCCAGCTCACCGGGACTAGAGATTTCAGATACGCAGTATTTT.

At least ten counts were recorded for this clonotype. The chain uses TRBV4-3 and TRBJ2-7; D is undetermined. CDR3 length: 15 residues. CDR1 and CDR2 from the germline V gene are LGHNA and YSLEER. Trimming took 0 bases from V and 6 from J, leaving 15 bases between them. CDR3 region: CASSQDPDAAGEQYF. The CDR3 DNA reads TGCGCCAGCAGCCAAGATCCGGACGCGGCAGGCGAGCAGTACTTC.

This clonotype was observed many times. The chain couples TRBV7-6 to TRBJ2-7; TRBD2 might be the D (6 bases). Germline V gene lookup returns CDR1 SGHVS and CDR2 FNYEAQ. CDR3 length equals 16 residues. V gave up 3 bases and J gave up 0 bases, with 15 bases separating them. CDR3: CASSFHRDGSSYEQYF. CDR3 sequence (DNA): TGTGCCAGCAGCTTCCACCGGGACGGGAGCTCCTACGAGCAGTACTTC.

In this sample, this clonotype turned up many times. CDR3 sequence: CATSDLGTINTGELFF. In DNA, the CDR3 is TGTGCCACCAGTGATTTAGGGACAATTAACACCGGGGAGCTGTTTTTT. V usage is TRBV24-1 and J usage is TRBJ2-2; a possible D gene is TRBD1 (6 bases). The germline gives CDR1 KGHDR, CDR2 SFDVKD. This CDR3 contains 16 residues. V was cut by 1 base and J by 2 bases, with 10 bases left in between.

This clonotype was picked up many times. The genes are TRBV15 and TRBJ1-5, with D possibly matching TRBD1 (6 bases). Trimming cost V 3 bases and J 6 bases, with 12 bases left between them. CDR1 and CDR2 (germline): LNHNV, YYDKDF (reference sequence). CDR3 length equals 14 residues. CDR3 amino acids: CATSRYRAGQPQHF. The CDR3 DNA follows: TGTGCCACCAGCAGGTACAGGGCGGGTCAGCCCCAGCATTTT. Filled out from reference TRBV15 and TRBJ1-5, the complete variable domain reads DAMVIQNPRYQVTQFGKPVTLSCSQTLNHNVMYWYQQKSSQAPKLLFHYYDKDFNNEADTPDNFQSRRPNTSFCFLDIRSPGLGDTAMYLCATSRYRAGQPQHFGDGTRLSIL.

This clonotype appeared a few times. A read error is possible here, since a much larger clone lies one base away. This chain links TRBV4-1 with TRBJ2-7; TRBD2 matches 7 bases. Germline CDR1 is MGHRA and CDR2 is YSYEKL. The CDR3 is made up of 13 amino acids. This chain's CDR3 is CASSPQRDYGQYF. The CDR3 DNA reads TGCGCCAGCAGTCCACAGCGGGACTACGGGCAGTACTTC.

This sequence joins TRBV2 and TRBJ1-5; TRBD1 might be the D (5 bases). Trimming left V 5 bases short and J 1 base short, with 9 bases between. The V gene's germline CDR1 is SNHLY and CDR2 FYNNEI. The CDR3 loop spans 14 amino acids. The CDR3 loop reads CASSWGDSNQPQHF. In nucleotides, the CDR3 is TGTGCCAGCAGTTGGGGGGACAGCAATCAGCCCCAGCATTTT.

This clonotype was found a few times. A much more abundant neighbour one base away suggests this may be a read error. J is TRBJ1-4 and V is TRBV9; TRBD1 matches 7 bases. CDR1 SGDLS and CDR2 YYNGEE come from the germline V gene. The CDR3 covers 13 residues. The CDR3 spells CASSQGGYEELFF. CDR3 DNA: TGTGCCAGCAGCCAGGGGGGGTATGAAGAACTGTTTTTT.

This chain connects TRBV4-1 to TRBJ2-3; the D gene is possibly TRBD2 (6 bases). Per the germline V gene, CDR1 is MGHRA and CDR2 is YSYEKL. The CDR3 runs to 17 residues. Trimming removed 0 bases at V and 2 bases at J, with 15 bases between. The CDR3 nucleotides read TGCGCCAGCAGCCAAGATTGGGGCGGGATTAACACAGATACGCAGTATTTT. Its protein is CASSQDWGGINTDTQYF.

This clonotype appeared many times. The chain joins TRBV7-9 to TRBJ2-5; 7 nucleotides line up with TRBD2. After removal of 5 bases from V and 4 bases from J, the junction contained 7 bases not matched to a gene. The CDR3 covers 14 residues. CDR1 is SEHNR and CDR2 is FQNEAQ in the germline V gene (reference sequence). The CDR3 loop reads CASSPPGGRETQYF. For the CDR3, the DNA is TGTGCCAGCAGCCCCCCCGGGGGGAGAGAGACCCAGTACTTC.

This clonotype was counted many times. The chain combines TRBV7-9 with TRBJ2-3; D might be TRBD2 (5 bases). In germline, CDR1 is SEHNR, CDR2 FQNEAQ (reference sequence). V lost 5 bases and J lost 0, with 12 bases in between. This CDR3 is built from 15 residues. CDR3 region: CASSVSGTSTDTQYF. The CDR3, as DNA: TGTGCCAGCAGCGTCAGCGGAACTAGCACAGATACGCAGTATTTT.

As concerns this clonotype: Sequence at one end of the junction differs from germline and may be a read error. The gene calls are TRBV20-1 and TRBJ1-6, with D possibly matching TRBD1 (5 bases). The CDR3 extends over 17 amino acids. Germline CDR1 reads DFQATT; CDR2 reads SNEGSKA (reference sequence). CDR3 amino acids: CSPRVLGERAGLTPLHF. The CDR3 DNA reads TGCAGTCCTAGAGTGCTAGGGGAGAGGGCAGGGCTTACACCCCTCCACTTT.

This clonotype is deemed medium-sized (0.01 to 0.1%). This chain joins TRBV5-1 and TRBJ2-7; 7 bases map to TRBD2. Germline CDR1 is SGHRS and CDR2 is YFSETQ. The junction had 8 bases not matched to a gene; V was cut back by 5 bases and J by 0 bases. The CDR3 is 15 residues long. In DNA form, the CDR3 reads TGCGCCAGCAGGGCCTCGGGGGGACGCTCCTACGAGCAGTACTTC. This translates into CASRASGGRSYEQYF.

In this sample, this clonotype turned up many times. The CDR3 DNA sequence: TGTGCCAGCACGGCTGGGGACAGCAACACCGGGGAGCTGTTTTTT. It is translated as CASTAGDSNTGELFF. The gene calls are TRBV2 and TRBJ2-2, with 7 bases aligning to TRBD1. J gave up 2 bases and V 7 bases, and 7 bases lay outside the gene matches. The CDR3 is 15 residues long. From germline, CDR1 is SNHLY and CDR2 FYNNEI. Together with reference TRBV2 and TRBJ2-2, the CDR3 gives the full variable domain: EPEVTQTPSHQVTQMGQEVILRCVPISNHLYFYWYRQILGQKVEFLVSFYNNEISEKSEIFDDQFSVERPDGSNFTLKIRSTKLEDSAMYFCASTAGDSNTGELFFGEGSRLTVL.